This T cell receptor (beta chain) was identified in a study of human T cells and chemical hapten exposure. Study information: The patch tests put 0.01% DPC on the skin of the upper back and were read 6 days later. Among samples, TCR yields varied mainly because of small differences in pooled library volume.

This clonotype was picked up a small number of times. Time point specified: patch test 3, about 24 weeks after DPC sensitization. Treatment noted: therapeutic diphenylcyclopropenone sensitization with weekly scalp DPC. Blood collection happened ahead of applying each patch test. The V and J ends lost 5 bases and 5 bases respectively, with 7 bases between them. The CDR3 runs 11 residues. CDR1 is KGHSH and CDR2 is LQKENI in the germline V gene. The study's library attached unique molecular identifiers to single cDNA molecules. Each CDR3 protein gets one entry after TCRdb re-called the RACE reads with MiXCR. The table lists under 200,000 distinct CDR3 sequences, around 30% of them singletons, with around 1.9% in the top ten.

Specimen: whole blood, collected in connection with sensitization to the hapten diphenylcyclopropenone (DPC). The chain combines TRBV18 with TRBJ2-7, with D unresolved. This clonotype was sampled from a woman aged 18-30 years with alopecia areata. Some clones in this sample may be carry-over from other donors' samples. The CDR3 DNA sequence: TGTGCCAGCTCAGGTACAGACGAGCAGTACTTC. It is translated as CASSGTDEQYF.